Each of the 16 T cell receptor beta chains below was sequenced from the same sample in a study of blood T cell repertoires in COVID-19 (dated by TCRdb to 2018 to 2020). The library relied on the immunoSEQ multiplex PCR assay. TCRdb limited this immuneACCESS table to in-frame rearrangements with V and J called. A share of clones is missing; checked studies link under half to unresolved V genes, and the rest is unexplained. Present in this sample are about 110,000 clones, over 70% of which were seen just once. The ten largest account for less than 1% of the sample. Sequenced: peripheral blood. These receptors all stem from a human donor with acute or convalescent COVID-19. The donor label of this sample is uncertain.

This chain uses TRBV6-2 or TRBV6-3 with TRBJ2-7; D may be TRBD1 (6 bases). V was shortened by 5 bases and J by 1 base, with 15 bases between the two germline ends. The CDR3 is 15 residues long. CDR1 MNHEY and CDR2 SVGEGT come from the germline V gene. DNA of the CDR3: TGTGCCAGCAGTCCCGACAGGTCCTCATCCTACGAGCAGTACTTC. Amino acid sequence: CASSPDRSSSYEQYF.

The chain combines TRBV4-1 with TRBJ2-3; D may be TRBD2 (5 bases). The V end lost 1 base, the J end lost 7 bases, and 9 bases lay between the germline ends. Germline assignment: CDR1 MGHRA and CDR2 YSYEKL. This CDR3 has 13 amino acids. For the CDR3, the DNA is TGCGCCAGCAGCCAAGCGGGGATAAATACGCAGTATTTT. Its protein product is CASSQAGINTQYF.

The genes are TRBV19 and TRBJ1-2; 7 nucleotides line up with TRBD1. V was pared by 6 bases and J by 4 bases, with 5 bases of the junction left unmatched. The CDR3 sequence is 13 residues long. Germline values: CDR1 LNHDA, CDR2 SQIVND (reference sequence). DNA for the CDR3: TGTGCCAGTAGCCCGACAGGGACCTATGGCTACACCTTC. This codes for CASSPTGTYGYTF.

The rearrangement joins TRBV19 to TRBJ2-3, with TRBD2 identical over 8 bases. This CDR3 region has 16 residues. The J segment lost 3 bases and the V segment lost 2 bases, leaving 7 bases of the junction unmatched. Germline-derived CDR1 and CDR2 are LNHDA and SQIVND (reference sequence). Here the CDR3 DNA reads TGTGCCAGTAGTATACGCGGGAGGACCCTTACAGATACGCAGTATTTT. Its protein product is CASSIRGRTLTDTQYF.

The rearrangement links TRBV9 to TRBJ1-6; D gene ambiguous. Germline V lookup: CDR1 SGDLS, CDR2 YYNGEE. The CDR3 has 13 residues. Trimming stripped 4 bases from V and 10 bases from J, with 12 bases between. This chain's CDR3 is CASSREINSPLHF. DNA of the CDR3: TGTGCCAGCAGCCGGGAGATTAACTCACCCCTCCACTTT.

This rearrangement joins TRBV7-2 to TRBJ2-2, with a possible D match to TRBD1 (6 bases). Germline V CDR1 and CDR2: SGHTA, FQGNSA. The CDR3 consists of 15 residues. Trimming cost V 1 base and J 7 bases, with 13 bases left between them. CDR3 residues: CASSLGQGKGGELFF. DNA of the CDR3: TGTGCCAGCAGCTTAGGGCAGGGGAAGGGCGGGGAGCTGTTTTTT.

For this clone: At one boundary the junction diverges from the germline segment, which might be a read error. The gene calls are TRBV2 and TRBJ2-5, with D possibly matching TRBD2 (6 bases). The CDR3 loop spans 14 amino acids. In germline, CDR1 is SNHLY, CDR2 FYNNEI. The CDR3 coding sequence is TGTGCCAGCAGCGGGGGTAGGCCACAAGGGACCCAGTACTTC. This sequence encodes CASSGGRPQGTQYF.

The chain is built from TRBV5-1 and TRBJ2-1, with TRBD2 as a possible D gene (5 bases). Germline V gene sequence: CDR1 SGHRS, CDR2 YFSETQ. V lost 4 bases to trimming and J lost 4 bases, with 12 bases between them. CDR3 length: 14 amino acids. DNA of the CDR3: TGCGCCAGCAGCCCCAGCGGAGTTTACAATGAGCAGTTCTTC. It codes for CASSPSGVYNEQFF.

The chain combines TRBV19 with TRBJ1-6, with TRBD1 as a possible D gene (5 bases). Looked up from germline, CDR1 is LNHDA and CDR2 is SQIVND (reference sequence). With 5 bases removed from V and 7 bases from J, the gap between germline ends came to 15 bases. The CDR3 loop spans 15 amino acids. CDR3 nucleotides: TGTGCCAGTAGTCCCATGGGGGGTTTCAATTCACCCCTCCACTTT. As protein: CASSPMGGFNSPLHF.

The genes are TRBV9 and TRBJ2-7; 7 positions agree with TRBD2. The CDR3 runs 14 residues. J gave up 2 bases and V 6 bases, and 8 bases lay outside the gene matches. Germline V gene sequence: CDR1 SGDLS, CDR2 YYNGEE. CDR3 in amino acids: CASTPHGGTYEQYV. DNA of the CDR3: TGTGCCAGCACCCCTCACGGGGGGACCTACGAGCAGTACGTC.

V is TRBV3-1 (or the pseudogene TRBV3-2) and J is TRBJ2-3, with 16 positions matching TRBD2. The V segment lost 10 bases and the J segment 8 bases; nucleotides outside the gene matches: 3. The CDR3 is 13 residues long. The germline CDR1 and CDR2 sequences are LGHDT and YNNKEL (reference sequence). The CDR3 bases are TGTGCCACCGGGACTAGCGGGGGGGGTACGCAGTATTTT. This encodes CATGTSGGGTQYF.

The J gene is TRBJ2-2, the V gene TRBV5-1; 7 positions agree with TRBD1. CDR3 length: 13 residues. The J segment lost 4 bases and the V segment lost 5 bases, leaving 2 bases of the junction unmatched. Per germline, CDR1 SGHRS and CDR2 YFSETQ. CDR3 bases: TGCGCCAGCAGACAGGGGTCCACCGGGGAGCTGTTTTTT. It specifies CASRQGSTGELFF.

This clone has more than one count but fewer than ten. CDR3 coding DNA: TGTGCCAGCAGCCTAAGGGCAGGGGGTCGTTACTCACCCCTCCACTTT. Its protein product is CASSLRAGGRYSPLHF. The V gene is TRBV3-1 (or the pseudogene TRBV3-2), the J gene TRBJ1-6, with TRBD1 matching over 7 bases. Germline CDR1 LGHDT, CDR2 YNNKEL (reference sequence). The CDR3 is made up of 16 amino acids. V shed 4 bases and J 10 bases; nucleotides not matched to a gene: 13.

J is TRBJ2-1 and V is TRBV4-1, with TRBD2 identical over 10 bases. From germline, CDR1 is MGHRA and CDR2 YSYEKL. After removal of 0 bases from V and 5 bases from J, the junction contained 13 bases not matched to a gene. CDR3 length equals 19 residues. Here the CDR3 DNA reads TGCGCCAGCAGCCAAGAAAGTCCCTTAGGGCTAGCGGGGGACAATGAGCAGTTCTTC. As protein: CASSQESPLGLAGDNEQFF.

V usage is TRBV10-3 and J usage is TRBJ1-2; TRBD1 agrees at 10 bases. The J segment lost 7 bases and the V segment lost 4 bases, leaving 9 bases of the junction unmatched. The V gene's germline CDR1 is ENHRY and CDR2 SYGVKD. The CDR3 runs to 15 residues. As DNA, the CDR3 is TGTGCCATCAGTGGGCCGGGACAGGGGTTGGCTGGCTACACCTTC. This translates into CAISGPGQGLAGYTF.

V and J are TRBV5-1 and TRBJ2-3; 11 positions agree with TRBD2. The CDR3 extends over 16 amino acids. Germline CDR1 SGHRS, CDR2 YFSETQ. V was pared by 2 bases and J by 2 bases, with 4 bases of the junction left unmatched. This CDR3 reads CASSLLAGDPTDTQYF. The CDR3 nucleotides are TGCGCCAGCAGCTTACTAGCGGGGGACCCCACAGATACGCAGTATTTT.